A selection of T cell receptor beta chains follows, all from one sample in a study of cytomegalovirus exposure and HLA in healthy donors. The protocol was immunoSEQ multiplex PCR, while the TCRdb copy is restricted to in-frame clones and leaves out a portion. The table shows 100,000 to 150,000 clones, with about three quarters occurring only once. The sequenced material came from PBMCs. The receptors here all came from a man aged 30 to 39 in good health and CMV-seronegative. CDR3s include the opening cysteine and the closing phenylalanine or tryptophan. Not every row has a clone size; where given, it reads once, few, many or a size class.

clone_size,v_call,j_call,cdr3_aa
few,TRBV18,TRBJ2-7,CASSRVGGSSYEQYF
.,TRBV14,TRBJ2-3,CASSLGIVTDTQYF
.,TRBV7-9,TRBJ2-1,CASSLEGAYNEQFF
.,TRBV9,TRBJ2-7,CASSRDSISLRPYF
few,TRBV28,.,CASSFNWSHEQYF
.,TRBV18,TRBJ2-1,CASSPHRKSGNEQFF
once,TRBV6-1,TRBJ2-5,CASSSGGAGQETQYF
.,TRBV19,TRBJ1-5,CASSILGADYSNQPQHF
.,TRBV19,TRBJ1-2,CASTPRQGVDLDGYTF
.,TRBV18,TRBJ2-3,CASSRPGGSRGTDTQYF
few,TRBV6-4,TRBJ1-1,CASSRTVLSEAFF
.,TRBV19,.,CASSTSAGYEQYF
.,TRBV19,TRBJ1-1,CASGTKLMNTEAFF
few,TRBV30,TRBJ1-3,CAWISTYSGNTIYF
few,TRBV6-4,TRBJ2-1,CASSDLGGGAGSEQFF
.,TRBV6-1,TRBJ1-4,CASSPMTGGGGKLFF
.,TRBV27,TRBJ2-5,CASRLAGPPPWTQYF
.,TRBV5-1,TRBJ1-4,CASSSAVSGNEKLFF
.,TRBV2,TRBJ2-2,CASSWGRGSGTGELFF
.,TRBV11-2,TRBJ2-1,CASSQAWGVSDEQFF
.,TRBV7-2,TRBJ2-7,CASSQTRYEQYF
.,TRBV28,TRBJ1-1,CASRAGGAQGTEAFF
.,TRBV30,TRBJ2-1,CAWSQDRPVLFF
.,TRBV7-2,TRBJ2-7,CASSWGVSYEQYF
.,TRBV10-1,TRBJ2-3,CASSETGVLYDTQYF
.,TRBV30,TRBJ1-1,CAGDLSGSTEAFF
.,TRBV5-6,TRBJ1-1,CASSLRGTEAFF
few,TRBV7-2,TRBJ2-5,CASSSHSGDTQETQYF
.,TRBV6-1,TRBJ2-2,CAQGKTGELFF
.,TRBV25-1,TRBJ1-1,CASSTPGAQGYEAFF
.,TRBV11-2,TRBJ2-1,CASSLVAGGQYNEQFF